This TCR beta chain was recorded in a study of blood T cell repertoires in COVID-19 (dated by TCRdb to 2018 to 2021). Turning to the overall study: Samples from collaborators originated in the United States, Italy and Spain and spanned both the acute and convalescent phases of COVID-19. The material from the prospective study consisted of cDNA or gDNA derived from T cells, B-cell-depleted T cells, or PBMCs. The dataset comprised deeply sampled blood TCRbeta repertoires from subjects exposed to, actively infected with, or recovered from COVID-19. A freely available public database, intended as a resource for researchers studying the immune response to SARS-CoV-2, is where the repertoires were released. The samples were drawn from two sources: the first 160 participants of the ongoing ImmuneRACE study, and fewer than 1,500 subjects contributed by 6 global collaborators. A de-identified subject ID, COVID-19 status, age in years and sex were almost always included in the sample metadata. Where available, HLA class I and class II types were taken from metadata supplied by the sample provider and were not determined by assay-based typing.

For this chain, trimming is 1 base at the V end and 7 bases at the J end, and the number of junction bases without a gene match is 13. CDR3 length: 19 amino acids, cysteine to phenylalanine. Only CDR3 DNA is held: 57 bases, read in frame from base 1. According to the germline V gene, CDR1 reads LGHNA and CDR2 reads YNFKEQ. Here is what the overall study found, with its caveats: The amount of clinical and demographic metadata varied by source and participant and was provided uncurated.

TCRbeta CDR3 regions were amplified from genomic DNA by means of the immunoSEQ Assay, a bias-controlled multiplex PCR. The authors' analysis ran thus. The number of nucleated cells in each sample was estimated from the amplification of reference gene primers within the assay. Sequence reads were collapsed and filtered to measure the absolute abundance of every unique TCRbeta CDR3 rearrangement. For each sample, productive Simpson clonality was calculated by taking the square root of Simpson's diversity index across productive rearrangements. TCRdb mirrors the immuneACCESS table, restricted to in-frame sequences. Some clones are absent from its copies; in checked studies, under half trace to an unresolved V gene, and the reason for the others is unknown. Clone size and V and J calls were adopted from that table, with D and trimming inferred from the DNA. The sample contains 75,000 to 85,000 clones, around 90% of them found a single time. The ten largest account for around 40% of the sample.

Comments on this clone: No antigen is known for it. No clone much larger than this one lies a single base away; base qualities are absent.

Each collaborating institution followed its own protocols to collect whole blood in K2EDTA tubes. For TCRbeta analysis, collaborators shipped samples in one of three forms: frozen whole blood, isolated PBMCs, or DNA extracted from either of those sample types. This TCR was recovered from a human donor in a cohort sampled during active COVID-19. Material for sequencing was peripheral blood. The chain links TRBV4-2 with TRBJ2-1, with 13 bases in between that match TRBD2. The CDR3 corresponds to CASSQGTGLAGPGVNEQFF. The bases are TGTGCCAGCAGCCAAGGTACGGGACTAGCGGGGCCGGGGGTAAATGAGCAGTTCTTC.